These T cell receptor beta chains were read from a single sample in a study of read filtering for tumor transcriptome and immune sequencing. MiXCR, applied by TCRdb to the reads, yields one record per CDR3 protein. This table has over 80,000 distinct CDR3 sequences, 9% to 15% appearing once. Sequencing used a population of CD138-negative cells sorted from bone marrow. These receptors came from a donor aged 40 or over with multiple myeloma. Both conserved end residues are part of each CDR3. D genes are given only for firm matches. Expanded clones get a size class; other rows say once, few or many, or leave the size out.

V,J,size,D,DNA,CDR3
TRBV30,TRBJ2-5,many,TRBD2,TGTGCCTGGAATCCTGGGACTAGCGGACCCCAAGAGACCCAGTACTTC,CAWNPGTSGPQETQYF
TRBV18,TRBJ1-1,many,NA,TGTGCCAGCTCTGACGGGGTGATAACTGAAGCTTTCTTT,CASSDGVITEAFF
TRBV20-1,TRBJ2-7,many,NA,TGCAGTGCTAGAGGAGGAGGGGGGCCCTACGAGCAGTACTTC,CSARGGGGPYEQYF
TRBV5-1,TRBJ2-1,once,TRBD2,TGCGCCAGCACCCTTGGTAGCCTAGCGGGAGTGGACCACAATGAGCAGTTCTTC,CASTLGSLAGVDHNEQFF
TRBV24-1,TRBJ2-2,many,NA,TGTGCCACCAGGGAAGGCGGGGAGCTGTTTTTT,CATREGGELFF
TRBV20-1,TRBJ2-3,many,NA,TGCAGTGTCGTCGGGCAGAGCCCAGATACGCAGTATTTT,CSVVGQSPDTQYF
TRBV2,TRBJ2-3,many,TRBD1,TGTGCCAGCAGTGGGGGTCAGGGGGAAGCAGATACGCAGTATTTT,CASSGGQGEADTQYF
TRBV29-1,TRBJ2-3,many,NA,TGCAGCGCCGCCCTTAGCACAGATACGCAGTATTTT,CSAALSTDTQYF
TRBV4-1,TRBJ2-7,NA,TRBD2,TGCGCCAGCAGCCTCGGGACTAGCGTTTCCTACGAGCAGTACTTC,CASSLGTSVSYEQYF
TRBV20-1,TRBJ2-5,NA,NA,TGCAGTGCTAGAGGGCGACAGCTGCAAGAGACCCAGTACTTC,CSARGRQLQETQYF